This is a list of T cell receptor beta chains from one sample in a study of regulatory T cells in long-lasting Graves disease. TCRdb called the multiplex PCR reads again in MiXCR, with one record for every CDR3 protein. This sample yields roughly 500,000 distinct CDR3 sequences, of which roughly 12% are seen a single time; more than 8.5% belongs to the top ten. This same sample was also part of a study on T cells in Graves' hyperthyroidism and ophthalmopathy.

Sequencing was performed on peripheral blood mononuclear cells (PBMCs), taken at new diagnosis, from a patient treated with antithyroid drugs. These receptors originate from a man aged 30-40 years with Graves disease. Both conserved end residues are part of each CDR3. Each record gives: J gene, V gene, CDR3 protein.

j_gene: TRBJ2-3; v_gene: TRBV20-1; CDR3aa: CSSGQAADTQYF
j_gene: TRBJ2-7; v_gene: TRBV14; CDR3aa: CASSPELLSYEQYF
j_gene: TRBJ1-1; v_gene: TRBV20-1; CDR3aa: CSAEDRRRGEAFF
j_gene: TRBJ1-5; v_gene: TRBV7-8; CDR3aa: CASSQERTQFNQPQHF
j_gene: TRBJ2-1; v_gene: TRBV6-1; CDR3aa: CASNKGGTYNEQFF
j_gene: TRBJ2-5; v_gene: TRBV24-1; CDR3aa: CATSDEQKGVYF
j_gene: TRBJ2-7; v_gene: TRBV5-6; CDR3aa: CASSLIGQGMGYYEQYF
j_gene: TRBJ2-1; v_gene: TRBV13; CDR3aa: CASKGGTGDEQFF
j_gene: TRBJ2-2; v_gene: TRBV7-3; CDR3aa: CASSLYKNGELFF
j_gene: TRBJ2-5; v_gene: TRBV18; CDR3aa: CASSPSLAGSQETQYF
j_gene: TRBJ2-1; v_gene: TRBV5-1; CDR3aa: CASSLPRGREGNEQFF
j_gene: TRBJ1-1; v_gene: TRBV15; CDR3aa: CATSRGLGAFF
j_gene: TRBJ2-7; v_gene: TRBV6-1; CDR3aa: CASSELAGDLPYEQYF
j_gene: TRBJ2-5; v_gene: TRBV18; CDR3aa: CASSPRVGSSAQETQYF
j_gene: TRBJ1-2; v_gene: TRBV27; CDR3aa: CASRGPYGYTF
j_gene: TRBJ1-2; v_gene: TRBV5-1; CDR3aa: CASSLAGVWGYTF
j_gene: TRBJ2-1; v_gene: TRBV5-8; CDR3aa: CASINAKGAWSYNEQFF
j_gene: TRBJ1-4; v_gene: TRBV12-3/TRBV12-4; CDR3aa: CASSSSVEKLFF
j_gene: TRBJ2-5; v_gene: TRBV11-3; CDR3aa: CASSLVPSQTQYF
j_gene: TRBJ2-7; v_gene: TRBV3-1; CDR3aa: CASSQIGQSYEQYF
j_gene: TRBJ2-1; v_gene: TRBV29-1; CDR3aa: CSVGRSRTYNEQFF
j_gene: TRBJ2-1; v_gene: TRBV7-7; CDR3aa: CASSRTDTPYNEQFF
j_gene: TRBJ1-5; v_gene: TRBV2; CDR3aa: CASKTTIGNQPQHF
j_gene: TRBJ2-5; v_gene: TRBV20-1; CDR3aa: CSAASGGGLETQYF
j_gene: TRBJ2-7; v_gene: TRBV7-9; CDR3aa: CASSDGLVWEQYF
j_gene: TRBJ1-2; v_gene: TRBV11-2; CDR3aa: CASSLDRDPANYGYTF
j_gene: TRBJ2-1; v_gene: TRBV30; CDR3aa: CAWSSSGQFF
j_gene: TRBJ1-5; v_gene: TRBV30; CDR3aa: CAWQPQGNQPQHF
j_gene: TRBJ1-6; v_gene: TRBV27; CDR3aa: CASSFWDGHNSPLHF
j_gene: TRBJ2-2; v_gene: TRBV7-9; CDR3aa: CASSFNLAGGPGELFF
j_gene: TRBJ2-1; v_gene: TRBV6-2/TRBV6-3; CDR3aa: CASRSSLRDSPSGEQFF
j_gene: TRBJ1-3; v_gene: TRBV12-3/TRBV12-4; CDR3aa: CASSLQGGHNTIYF
j_gene: TRBJ2-3; v_gene: TRBV11-1; CDR3aa: CASSFTGGGTSTDTQYF
j_gene: TRBJ2-1; v_gene: TRBV18; CDR3aa: CASSPRRAGDRYNEQFF
j_gene: TRBJ2-1; v_gene: TRBV9; CDR3aa: CASSPHGVGKFF